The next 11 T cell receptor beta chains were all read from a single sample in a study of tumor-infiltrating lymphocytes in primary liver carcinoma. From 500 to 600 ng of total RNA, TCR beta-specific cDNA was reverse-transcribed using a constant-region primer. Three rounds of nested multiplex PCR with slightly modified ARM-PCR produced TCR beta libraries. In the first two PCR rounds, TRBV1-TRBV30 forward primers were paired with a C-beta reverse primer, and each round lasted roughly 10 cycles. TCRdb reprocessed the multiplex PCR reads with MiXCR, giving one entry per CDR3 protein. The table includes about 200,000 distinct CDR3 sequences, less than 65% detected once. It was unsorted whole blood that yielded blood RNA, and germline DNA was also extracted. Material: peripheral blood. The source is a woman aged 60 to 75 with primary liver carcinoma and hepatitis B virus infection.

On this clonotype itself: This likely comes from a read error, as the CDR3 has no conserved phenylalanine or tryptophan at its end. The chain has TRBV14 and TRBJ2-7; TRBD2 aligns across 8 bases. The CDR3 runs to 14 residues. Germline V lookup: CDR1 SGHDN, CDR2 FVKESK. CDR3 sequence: CASSQGGRRGEQYL. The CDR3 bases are TGTGCTAGCAGCCAAGGCGGGAGGAGGGGCGAGCAGTACCTC.

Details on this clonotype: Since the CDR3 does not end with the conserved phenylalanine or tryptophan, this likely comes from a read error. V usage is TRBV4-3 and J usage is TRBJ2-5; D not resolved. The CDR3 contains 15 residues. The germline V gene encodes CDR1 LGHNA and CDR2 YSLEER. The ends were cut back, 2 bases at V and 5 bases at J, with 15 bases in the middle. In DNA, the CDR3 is TGCGCCAGCAGCCAAACGTTCGGGTCTTGGGAGACCCAGTACTTA. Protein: CASSQTFGSWETQYL.

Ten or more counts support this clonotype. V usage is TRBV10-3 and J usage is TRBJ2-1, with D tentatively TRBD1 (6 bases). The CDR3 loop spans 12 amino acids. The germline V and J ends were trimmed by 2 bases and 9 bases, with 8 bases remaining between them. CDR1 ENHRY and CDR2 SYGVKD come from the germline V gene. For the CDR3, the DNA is TGTGCCATCAGTGAGCAGGGGATTGAGCAGTTCTTC. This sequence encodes CAISEQGIEQFF.

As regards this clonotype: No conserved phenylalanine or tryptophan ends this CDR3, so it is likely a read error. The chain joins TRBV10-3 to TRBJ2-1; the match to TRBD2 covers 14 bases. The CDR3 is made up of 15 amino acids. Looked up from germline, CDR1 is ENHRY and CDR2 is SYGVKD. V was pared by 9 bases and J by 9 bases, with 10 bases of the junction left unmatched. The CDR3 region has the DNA TGTGCCATTTCTCCCGGGACTAGCGGGAGAGGTGAGCAGTTCTCC. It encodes CAISPGTSGRGEQFS.

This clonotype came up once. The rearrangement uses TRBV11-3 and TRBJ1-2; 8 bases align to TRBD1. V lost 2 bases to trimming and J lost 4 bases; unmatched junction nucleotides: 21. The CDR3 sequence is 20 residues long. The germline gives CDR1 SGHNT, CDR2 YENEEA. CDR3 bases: TGTGCCAGCAGCTTAACATATATACCGGGACAGGAAAGGGCCTCCTATGGCTACACCTTC. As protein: CASSLTYIPGQERASYGYTF.

CDR3 loop: CASSLSDASGNTIYF. The CDR3 DNA sequence: TGTGCCAGCAGCTTGTCGGACGCCTCTGGAAACACCATATATTTT. J is TRBJ1-3 and V is TRBV5-5; D is ambiguous. V was pared by 1 base and J by 0 bases, with 8 bases between. Germline V gene lookup returns CDR1 SGHKS and CDR2 YYEKEE (reference sequence). The CDR3 consists of 15 residues.

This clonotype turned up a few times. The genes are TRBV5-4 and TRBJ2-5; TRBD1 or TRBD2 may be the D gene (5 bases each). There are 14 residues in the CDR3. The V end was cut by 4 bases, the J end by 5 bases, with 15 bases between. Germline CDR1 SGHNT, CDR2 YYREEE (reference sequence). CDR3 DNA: TGTGCCAGCAGCCCTGGGGGATTTGCCGAGACCCAGTACTTC. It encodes CASSPGGFAETQYF. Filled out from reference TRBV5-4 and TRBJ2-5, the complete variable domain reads ETGVTQSPTHLIKTRGQQVTLRCSSQSGHNTVSWYQQALGQGPQFIFQYYREEENGRGNFPPRFSGLQFPNYSSELNVNALELDDSALYLCASSPGGFAETQYFGPGTRLLVL.

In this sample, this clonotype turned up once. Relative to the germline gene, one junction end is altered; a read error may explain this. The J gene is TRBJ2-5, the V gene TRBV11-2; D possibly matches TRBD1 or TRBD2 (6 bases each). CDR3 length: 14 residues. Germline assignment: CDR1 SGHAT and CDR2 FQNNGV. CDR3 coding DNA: TGTGCCAGCCAGAGGAGGGGGGCAGCAGAGACCCAGCACTTC. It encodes CASQRRGAAETQHF.

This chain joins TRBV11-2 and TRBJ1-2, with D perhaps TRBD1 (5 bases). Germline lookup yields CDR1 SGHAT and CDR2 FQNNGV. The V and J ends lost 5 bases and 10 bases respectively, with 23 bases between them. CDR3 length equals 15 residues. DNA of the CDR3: TGTGCCAGCAGCCCGGTAGGGACGGGGCGCCATGACTACACCTTC. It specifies CASSPVGTGRHDYTF.

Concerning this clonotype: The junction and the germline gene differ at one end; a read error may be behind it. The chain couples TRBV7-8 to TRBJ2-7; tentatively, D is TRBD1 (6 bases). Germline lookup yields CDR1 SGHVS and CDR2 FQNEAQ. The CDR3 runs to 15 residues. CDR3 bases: TGTGCCGGCAGTTACTTACAGGGACCCAGTTACGAGCAGTACTTC. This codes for CAGSYLQGPSYEQYF. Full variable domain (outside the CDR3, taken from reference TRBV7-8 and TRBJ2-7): GAGVSQSPRYKVAKRGQDVALRCDPISGHVSLFWYQQALGQGPEFLTYFQNEAQLDKSGLPSDRFFAERPEGSVSTLKIQRTQQEDSAVYLCAGSYLQGPSYEQYFGPGTRLTVT.

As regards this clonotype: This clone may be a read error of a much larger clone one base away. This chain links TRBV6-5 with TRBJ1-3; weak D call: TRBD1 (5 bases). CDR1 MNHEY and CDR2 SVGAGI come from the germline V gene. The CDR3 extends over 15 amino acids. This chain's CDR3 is CAGSLTASSGNTIYF. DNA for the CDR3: TGTGCCGGCAGTTTGACAGCAAGCTCTGGAAACACCATATATTTT.